A selection of T cell receptor beta chains follows, all from one sample in a study of technical replicates of blood from a handful of donors. Produced via immunoSEQ multiplex PCR; TCRdb's table is partial and in-frame only. The table shows tens of thousands of clones, with around 95% occurring only once. Sequenced material: T cells isolated from PBMCs. Receptors were obtained from a human donor in good health. CDR3s include the opening cysteine and the closing phenylalanine or tryptophan. Fields, in order: V gene, D gene, clone size, CDR3 length, J gene, CDR3 protein, CDR3 DNA. D genes are given only for firm matches. A row's size may be missing; if present it is once, few, many or a size class.

>TRBV27|NA|NA|15|TRBJ2-7
CASSRGTDRAGEQYF
TGTGCCAGCAGTCGCGGGACCGACAGGGCTGGCGAGCAGTACTTC
>TRBV29-1|TRBD2|NA|13|TRBJ2-2
CSVSGLGFGELFF
TGCAGCGTGTCGGGACTAGGGTTCGGGGAGCTGTTTTTT
>TRBV18|NA|NA|17|TRBJ2-2
CASSRLDRTLNTGELFF
TGTGCCAGCTCACGCCTCGACAGGACCTTGAACACCGGGGAGCTGTTTTTT
>TRBV7-8|TRBD2|NA|13|TRBJ2-7
CASVGLAVYEQYF
TGTGCCAGCGTAGGACTAGCTGTCTACGAGCAGTACTTC
>TRBV5-1|TRBD2|NA|14|TRBJ2-7
CASSLWTSGYEQYF
TGCGCCAGCAGCTTATGGACTAGCGGCTACGAGCAGTACTTC
>TRBV29-1|TRBD1|NA|14|TRBJ2-7
CSVGNRGTLYEQYF
TGCAGCGTTGGGAACAGGGGGACCCTCTACGAGCAGTACTTC
>TRBV2|NA|NA|14|TRBJ1-2
CASLLGPANYGYTF
TGTGCCAGCTTGTTGGGGCCCGCTAACTATGGCTACACCTTC
>TRBV29-1|NA|few|11|TRBJ1-1
CSVAVNTEAFF
TGCAGCGTTGCTGTGAACACTGAAGCTTTCTTT
>TRBV27|TRBD1|NA|16|TRBJ1-1
CASSPPQGGANTEAFF
TGTGCCAGCAGTCCCCCTCAGGGGGGCGCAAACACTGAAGCTTTCTTT
>TRBV28|TRBD1|NA|16|TRBJ1-2
CASRSSGTASWYGYTF
TGTGCCAGCAGGTCCTCCGGGACAGCTTCTTGGTATGGCTACACCTTC
>TRBV27|NA|NA|13|TRBJ2-1
CASTQGIAYEQFF
TGTGCCAGCACTCAGGGGATCGCCTATGAGCAGTTCTTC
>TRBV7-9|NA|NA|16|TRBJ1-2
CASSLALRGRESGYTF
TGTGCCAGCAGCTTAGCGCTAAGGGGGAGGGAAAGTGGCTACACCTTC
>TRBV21-1|NA|NA|16|TRBJ1-1
CASSKSQGVSNTEAFF
TGTGCCAGCAGCAAATCACAGGGGGTATCGAACACTGAAGCTTTCTTT
>TRBV21-1|NA|NA|10|TRBJ2-4
CASSTDGVFF
TGTGCCAGCAGCACAGACGGGGTCTTCTTC
>TRBV2|TRBD1|few|16|TRBJ1-5
CASGTDEDYSNQPQHF
TGTGCCAGCGGGACAGACGAAGACTATAGCAATCAGCCCCAGCATTTT
>TRBV5-4|NA|once|12|TRBJ1-1
CASSLDTTEAFF
TGTGCCAGCAGCTTGGACACCACTGAAGCTTTCTTT
>TRBV7-9|NA|once|14|TRBJ2-7
CASSLVGTSYEQYF
TGTGCCAGCAGCTTAGTTGGCACCTCCTACGAGCAGTACTTC
>TRBV19|NA|NA|16|TRBJ2-5
CASSGADLPYQETQYF
TGTGCCAGTAGTGGGGCGGACCTACCGTACCAAGAGACCCAGTACTTC
>TRBV29-1|TRBD1|NA|14|TRBJ2-7
CSVEVTGTGYEQYF
TGCAGCGTTGAAGTTACCGGGACAGGGTACGAGCAGTACTTC
>TRBV4-1|NA|NA|17|TRBJ2-3
CASRDRVDSGSTDTQYF
TGCGCCAGCAGAGATCGGGTGGACTCCGGTAGCACAGATACGCAGTATTTT
>TRBV7-9|NA|once|15|TRBJ2-7
CASSFDGGFSYEQYF
TGTGCCAGCAGCTTTGACGGGGGATTCTCCTACGAGCAGTACTTC
>TRBV28|NA|NA|14|TRBJ1-6
CASSLSPLNSPLHF
TGTGCCAGCAGTTTATCCCCTCTTAATTCACCCCTCCACTTT
>TRBV4-1|NA|NA|14|TRBJ1-2
CASSPYRVYYGYTF
TGCGCCAGCAGCCCTTACAGGGTCTACTATGGCTACACCTTC
>TRBV14|TRBD1|NA|15|TRBJ1-5
CASSQTGMVGQPQHF
TGTGCCAGCAGCCAGACAGGGATGGTTGGCCAGCCCCAGCATTTT
>TRBV7-9|TRBD1|NA|16|TRBJ1-4
CASSRRDREKGEKLFF
TGTGCCAGCAGCCGTAGGGACAGGGAGAAAGGTGAAAAACTGTTTTTT
>TRBV6-5|TRBD1|NA|15|TRBJ1-6
CASSYSSGGLSPLHF
TGTGCCAGCAGTTACTCGTCAGGGGGGCTTTCACCCCTCCACTTT
>TRBV5-8|NA|once|13|TRBJ2-2
CASSFGVPGELFF
TGTGCCAGCAGCTTCGGGGTACCCGGGGAGCTGTTTTTT
>TRBV7-9|NA|NA|15|TRBJ2-7
CASSLEGGGGYEQYF
TGTGCCAGCAGCTTAGAGGGGGGGGGAGGCTACGAGCAGTACTTC
>TRBV5-1|TRBD1|once|15|TRBJ1-2
CASSPGQGIGYGYTF
TGCGCCAGCAGCCCGGGACAGGGGATAGGCTATGGCTACACCTTC
>TRBV27|NA|NA|16|TRBJ2-3
CASSLSDYTSTDTQYF
TGTGCCAGCAGTTTATCAGACTACACTAGCACAGATACGCAGTATTTT
>TRBV4-1|NA|NA|16|TRBJ2-7
CASSQGGAGVDQEQYF
TGCGCCAGCAGCCAAGGAGGAGCAGGGGTAGATCAGGAGCAGTACTTC
>TRBV9|NA|NA|15|TRBJ2-2
CASRPGESDTGELFF
TGTGCCAGCAGGCCCGGGGAATCGGACACCGGGGAGCTGTTTTTT
>TRBV5-6|NA|NA|13|TRBJ2-7
CASSTPGIYEQYF
TGTGCCAGCAGCACCCCAGGGATATACGAGCAGTACTTC
>TRBV7-2|NA|once|14|TRBJ1-2
CASSLYPKEAGYTF
TGTGCCAGCAGCTTATATCCGAAGGAGGCTGGCTACACCTTC
>TRBV6-5|NA|NA|14|TRBJ1-1
CASSYSGRNTEAFF
TGTGCCAGCAGTTACTCAGGGAGAAACACTGAAGCTTTCTTT
>TRBV10-2|NA|NA|14|TRBJ2-2
CASRDSPNTGELFF
TGCGCCAGCAGGGATAGCCCGAACACCGGGGAGCTGTTTTTT
>TRBV5-1|TRBD2|once|15|TRBJ2-7
CASSWASGTTYEQYF
TGCGCCAGCAGCTGGGCTAGCGGGACCACCTACGAGCAGTACTTC
>TRBV5-6|NA|NA|17|TRBJ1-1
CASSLVRDKRMNTEAFF
TGTGCCAGCAGCTTGGTTCGGGACAAGAGGATGAACACTGAAGCTTTCTTT
>TRBV19|NA|NA|15|TRBJ1-2
CASSIMAGLNYGYTF
TGTGCCAGTAGTATCATGGCAGGGTTAAACTATGGCTACACCTTC
>TRBV5-4|TRBD2|NA|17|TRBJ2-7
CASSTPTTSGRNYEQYF
TGTGCCAGCAGCACTCCAACCACTAGCGGGAGGAACTACGAGCAGTACTTC
>TRBV11-1|NA|NA|13|TRBJ1-1
CASAGGLDTEAFF
TGTGCCAGCGCGGGGGGCCTTGACACTGAAGCTTTCTTT
>TRBV6-6|TRBD2|NA|14|TRBJ2-3
CASSPPAGEDTQYF
TGTGCCAGCAGTCCCCCAGCGGGGGAAGATACGCAGTATTTT
>TRBV11-3|TRBD2|NA|14|TRBJ2-7
CASTSRGGPYEQYF
TGTGCCAGCACCTCCCGGGGGGGCCCCTACGAGCAGTACTTC
>TRBV7-2|NA|once|11|TRBJ2-1
CASSVSGEQFF
TGTGCCAGCAGCGTGAGCGGTGAGCAGTTCTTC
>TRBV14|TRBD1|NA|17|TRBJ1-2
CASSQGRDRGLPYGYTF
TGTGCCAGCAGCCAAGGCCGGGACAGGGGACTTCCCTATGGCTACACCTTC
>TRBV5-1|TRBD1|once|15|TRBJ2-5
CASNRDRGSGETQYF
TGCGCCAGCAATAGAGACAGGGGTAGTGGAGAGACCCAGTACTTC
>TRBV6-5|TRBD2|NA|16|TRBJ2-5
CASSYLAGGLGETQYF
TGTGCCAGCAGTTACCTAGCGGGAGGGTTGGGAGAGACCCAGTACTTC
>TRBV28|TRBD2|NA|17|TRBJ2-7
CASRRAGGLAGFYEQYF
TGTGCCAGCAGAAGAGCGGGGGGTCTAGCGGGGTTCTACGAGCAGTACTTC